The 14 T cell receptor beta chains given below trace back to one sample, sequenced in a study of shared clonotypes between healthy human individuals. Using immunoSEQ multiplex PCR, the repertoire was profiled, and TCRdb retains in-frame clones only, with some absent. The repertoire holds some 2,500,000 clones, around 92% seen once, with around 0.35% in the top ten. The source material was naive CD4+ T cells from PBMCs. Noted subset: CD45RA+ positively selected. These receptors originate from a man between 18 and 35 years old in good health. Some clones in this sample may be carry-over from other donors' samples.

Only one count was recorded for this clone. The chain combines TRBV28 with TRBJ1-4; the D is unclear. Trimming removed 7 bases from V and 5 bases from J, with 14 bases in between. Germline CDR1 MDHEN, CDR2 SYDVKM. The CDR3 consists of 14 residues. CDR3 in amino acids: CASTDTGSNEKLFF. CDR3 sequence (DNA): TGTGCCAGCACTGACACTGGATCGAATGAAAAACTGTTTTTT.

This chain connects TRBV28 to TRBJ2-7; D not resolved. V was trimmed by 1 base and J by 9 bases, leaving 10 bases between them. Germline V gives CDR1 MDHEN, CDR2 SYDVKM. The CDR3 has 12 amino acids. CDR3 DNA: TGTGCCAGCAGTTTATTTACACTGGGGCAGTACTTC. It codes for CASSLFTLGQYF.

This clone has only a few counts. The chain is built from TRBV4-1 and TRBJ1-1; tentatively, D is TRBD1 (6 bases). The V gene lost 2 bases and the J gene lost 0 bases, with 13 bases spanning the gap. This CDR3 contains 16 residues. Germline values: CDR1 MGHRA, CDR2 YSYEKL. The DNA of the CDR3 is TGCGCCAGCAGCCAACTATCCGGGACACTGAACACTGAAGCTTTCTTT. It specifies CASSQLSGTLNTEAFF.

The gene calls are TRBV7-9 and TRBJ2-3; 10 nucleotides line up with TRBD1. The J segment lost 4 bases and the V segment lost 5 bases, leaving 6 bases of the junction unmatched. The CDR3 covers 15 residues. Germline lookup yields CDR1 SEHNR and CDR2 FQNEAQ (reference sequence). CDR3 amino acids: CASSLRQGAADTQYF. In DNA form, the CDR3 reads TGTGCCAGCAGCCTACGACAGGGGGCCGCAGATACGCAGTATTTT.

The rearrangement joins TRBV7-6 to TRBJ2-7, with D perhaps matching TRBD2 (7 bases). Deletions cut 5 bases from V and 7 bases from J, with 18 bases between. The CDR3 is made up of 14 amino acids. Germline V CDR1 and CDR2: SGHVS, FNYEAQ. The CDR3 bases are TGTGCCAGCAGCGCCGGGGCGGGGGCGCGGGAGCAGTACTTC. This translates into CASSAGAGAREQYF.

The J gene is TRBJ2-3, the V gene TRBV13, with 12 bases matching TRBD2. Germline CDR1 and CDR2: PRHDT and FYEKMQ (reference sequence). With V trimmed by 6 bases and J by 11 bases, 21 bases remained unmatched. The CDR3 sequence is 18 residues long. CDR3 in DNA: TGTGCCAGCAGTCCTCTCTCTGGGCCTAGCGGGAGGGCCGCGCGGCAGTATTTT. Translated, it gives CASSPLSGPSGRAARQYF. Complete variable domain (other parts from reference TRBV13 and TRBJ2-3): AAGVIQSPRHLIKEKRETATLKCYPIPRHDTVYWYQQGPGQDPQFLISFYEKMQSDKGSIPDRFSAQQFSDYHSELNMSSLELGDSALYFCASSPLSGPSGRAARQYFGPGTRLTVL.

Here the CDR3 reads CASSLALAGVSYEQYF. The CDR3 coding sequence is TGTGCCAGCAGCTTGGCCCTAGCGGGAGTCTCCTACGAGCAGTACTTC. The V and J genes are TRBV5-4 and TRBJ2-7; 10 bases are a match to TRBD2. Trimming cost V 0 bases and J 0 bases; bases outside gene matches: 3. The CDR3 runs 16 residues. Germline V gene sequence: CDR1 SGHNT, CDR2 YYREEE (reference sequence).

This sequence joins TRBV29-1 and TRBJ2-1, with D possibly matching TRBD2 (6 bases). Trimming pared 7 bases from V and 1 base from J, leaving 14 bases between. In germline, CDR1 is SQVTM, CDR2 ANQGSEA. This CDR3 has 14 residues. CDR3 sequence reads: CSGGVDLSYNEQFF. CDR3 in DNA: TGCAGCGGGGGGGTTGACTTATCCTACAATGAGCAGTTCTTC.

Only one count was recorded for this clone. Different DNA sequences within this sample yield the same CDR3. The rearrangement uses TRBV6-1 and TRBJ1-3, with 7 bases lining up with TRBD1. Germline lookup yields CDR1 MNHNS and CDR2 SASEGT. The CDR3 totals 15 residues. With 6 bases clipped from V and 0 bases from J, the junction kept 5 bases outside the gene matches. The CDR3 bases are TGTGCCAGCAGCGCTGACAGGGTCTCTGGAAACACCATATATTTT. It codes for CASSADRVSGNTIYF.

CDR3 sequence reads: CSSGALGGTQYF. CDR3 nucleotide sequence: TGCAGCAGTGGGGCTCTCGGAGGTACGCAGTATTTT. V usage is TRBV29-1 and J usage is TRBJ2-3; D tentatively reads TRBD1 or TRBD2 (5 bases each). This CDR3 is 12 amino acids long. Germline V gene lookup returns CDR1 SQVTM and CDR2 ANQGSEA. The V end lost 8 bases, the J end lost 8 bases, and 17 bases lay between the germline ends.

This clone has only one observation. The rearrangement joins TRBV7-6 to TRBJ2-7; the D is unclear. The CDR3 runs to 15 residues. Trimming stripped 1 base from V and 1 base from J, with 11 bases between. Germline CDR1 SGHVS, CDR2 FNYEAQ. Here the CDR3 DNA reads TGTGCCAGCAGCTTAGTGCAGGCCGTATCCTACGAGCAGTACTTC. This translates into CASSLVQAVSYEQYF.

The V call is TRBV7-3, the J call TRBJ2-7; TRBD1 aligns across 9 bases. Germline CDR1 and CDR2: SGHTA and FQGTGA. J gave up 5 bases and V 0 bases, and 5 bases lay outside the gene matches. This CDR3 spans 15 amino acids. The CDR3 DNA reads TGTGCCAGCAGCTTAACCGGGACAGGGAGGCACGAGCAGTACTTC. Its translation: CASSLTGTGRHEQYF.

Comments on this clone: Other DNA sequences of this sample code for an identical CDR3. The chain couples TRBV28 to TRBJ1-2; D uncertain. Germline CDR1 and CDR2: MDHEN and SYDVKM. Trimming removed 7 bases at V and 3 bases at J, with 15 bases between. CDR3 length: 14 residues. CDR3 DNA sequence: TGTGCCAGCACTGTCGGTGGCAGTGACTATGGCTACACCTTC. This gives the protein CASTVGGSDYGYTF.

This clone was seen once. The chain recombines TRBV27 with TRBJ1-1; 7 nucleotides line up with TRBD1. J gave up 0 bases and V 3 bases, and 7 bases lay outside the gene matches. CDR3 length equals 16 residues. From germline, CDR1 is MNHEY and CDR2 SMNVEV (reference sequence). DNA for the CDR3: TGTGCCAGCAGTTTTGGGCGACAGGGACTGAACACTGAAGCTTTCTTT. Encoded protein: CASSFGRQGLNTEAFF.